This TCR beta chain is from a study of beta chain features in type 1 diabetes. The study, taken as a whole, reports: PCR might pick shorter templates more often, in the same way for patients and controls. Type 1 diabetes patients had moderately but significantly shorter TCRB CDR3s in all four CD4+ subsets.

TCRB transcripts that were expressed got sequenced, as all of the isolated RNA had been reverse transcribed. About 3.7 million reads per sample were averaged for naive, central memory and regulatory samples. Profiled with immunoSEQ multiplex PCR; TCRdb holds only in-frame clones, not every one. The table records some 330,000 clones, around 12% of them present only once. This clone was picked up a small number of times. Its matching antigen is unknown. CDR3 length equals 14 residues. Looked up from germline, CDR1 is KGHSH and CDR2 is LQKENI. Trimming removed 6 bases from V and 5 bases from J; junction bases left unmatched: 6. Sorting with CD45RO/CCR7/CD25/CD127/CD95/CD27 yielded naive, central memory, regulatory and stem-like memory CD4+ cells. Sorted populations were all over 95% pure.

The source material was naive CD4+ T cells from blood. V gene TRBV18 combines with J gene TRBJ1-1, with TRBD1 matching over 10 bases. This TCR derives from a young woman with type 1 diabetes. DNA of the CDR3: TGTGCCAGCTCCCGGACAGGGGGAGGGACTGAAGCTTTCTTT. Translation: CASSRTGGGTEAFF.